These 8 T cell receptor beta chains came from one sample sequenced in a study of T cells in Graves' hyperthyroidism and ophthalmopathy. Researchers took RNA transcripts and amplified the TCR beta CDR3 regions from them. When the TCR CDR3 underwent first-round RT-PCR, the HTBI primer set was used. TCRdb passed the multiplex PCR reads through MiXCR, listing each CDR3 protein once. The sample contains a few hundred thousand distinct CDR3 sequences, approximately 13% of which appear only once. Sequenced input: blood. All receptors derive from a man aged 30 to 45 with Graves' hyperthyroidism that later progressed to Graves' ophthalmopathy.

This clonotype was counted many times. The J gene is TRBJ2-7, the V gene TRBV9, with 9 bases aligning to TRBD1. This CDR3 contains 15 residues. CDR1 is SGDLS and CDR2 is YYNGEE in the germline V gene. V dropped 3 bases and J dropped 2; count of bases not matched to a gene: 6. This CDR3 is CASSAGTGTTYEQYF. In nucleotides, the CDR3 is TGTGCCAGCAGCGCGGGGACAGGGACAACCTACGAGCAGTACTTC.

V and J are TRBV5-4 and TRBJ1-1; no reliable D call. V dropped 4 bases and J dropped 3 bases, with 10 bases sitting between them. The germline CDR1 and CDR2 sequences are SGHNT and YYREEE (reference sequence). There are 13 residues in the CDR3. This CDR3 reads CASSREVDTEAFF. Written as DNA, the CDR3 is TGTGCCAGCAGCCGGGAGGTGGACACTGAAGCTTTCTTT.

This clonotype has just a few counts. The chain is built from TRBV7-9 and TRBJ1-4; perhaps TRBD1 as D (5 bases). Germline V gene data show CDR1 as SEHNR and CDR2 as FQNEAQ (reference sequence). The CDR3 is 15 amino acids. Trimming left V 0 bases short and J 6 bases short, with 11 bases between. Here the CDR3 reads CASSLAPSRDEKLFF. The DNA for the CDR3 is TGTGCCAGCAGCTTAGCGCCCTCCAGGGATGAAAAACTGTTTTTT.

This clonotype appeared a few times. The rearrangement links TRBV25-1 to TRBJ2-2; a weak D match, TRBD1 (6 bases). The ends were cut back, 2 bases at V and 0 bases at J, with 10 bases in the middle. Germline V CDR1 and CDR2: MGHDK, SYGVNS. The CDR3 is 16 amino acids. As DNA, the CDR3 is TGTGCCAGCAGTGAACCCCCAGGGGCGAACACCGGGGAGCTGTTTTTT. This codes for CASSEPPGANTGELFF.

This clonotype occurred many times. The gene calls are TRBV12-3 or TRBV12-4 and TRBJ1-4, with D possibly TRBD1 on 6 matching bases. The V end was cut by 5 bases, the J end by 6 bases, with 13 bases between. The CDR3 spans 14 residues. CDR3 sequence reads: CASSRTGWDEKLFF. DNA of the CDR3: TGTGCCAGCAGTCGAACAGGGTGGGATGAAAAACTGTTTTTT.

The chain couples TRBV6-1 to TRBJ2-3; 16 bases are a match to TRBD2. There are 15 residues in the CDR3. Germline trimming cut 5 bases from V and 6 bases from J; bases unmatched to any gene: 2. From germline, CDR1 is MNHNS and CDR2 SASEGT. CDR3 protein: CASSTGLAGGDTQYF. The CDR3, as DNA: TGTGCCAGCAGTACGGGACTAGCGGGGGGGGATACGCAGTATTTT.

This clonotype showed up many times. This sequence joins TRBV6-1 and TRBJ2-7; 9 nucleotides match TRBD1. Looked up from germline, CDR1 is MNHNS and CDR2 is SASEGT. This CDR3 has 15 amino acids. J lost 6 bases, V lost 3 bases, and 9 bases had no gene match. CDR3 nucleotides: TGTGCCAGCAGTGACACCGGGACAGGGCGTTCCGAGCAGTACTTC. Its translation is CASSDTGTGRSEQYF.

This clonotype was seen many times. This chain links TRBV14 with TRBJ2-3; 8 bases are a match to TRBD2. The germline CDR1 and CDR2 sequences are SGHDN and FVKESK. The CDR3 spans 17 residues. The V gene end was trimmed by 0 bases and the J gene end by 8 bases; junction bases not matched to a gene: 13. CDR3 nucleotide sequence: TGTGCCAGCAGCCAAGAGAGGACTAGCTCCCGCGGTGCTACGCAGTATTTT. Protein sequence: CASSQERTSSRGATQYF.